This T cell receptor beta chain was identified during a study of T-cell reconstitution after alpha-beta-depleted transplantation in children. Unique molecular identifiers featured in how the TCRbeta library was prepared. TCRdb called the PCR reads again in MiXCR, with one record for every CDR3 protein. The data show 640,000 or so distinct CDR3 sequences, approximately 16% seen once. The ends were cut back, 0 bases at V and 2 bases at J, with 9 bases in the middle. There are 15 residues in the CDR3. Germline CDR1 is SGHKS and CDR2 is YYEKEE (reference sequence). This clonotype was detected a few times.

The sequence was collected from a human donor who donated a stem cell graft to a child with acute myeloid leukemia. Here the sequenced sample was PBMCs from the stem cell graft donor, taken from the stem cell graft. The chain combines TRBV5-5 with TRBJ1-5; D is undetermined. The CDR3 loop reads CASSLAGVGNQPQHF. CDR3 coding DNA: TGTGCCAGCAGCTTGGCGGGTGTTGGCAATCAGCCCCAGCATTTT.